The 7 T cell receptor beta chains presented below share a single source sample, sequenced in a study of PD-1 blockade in classical Hodgkin lymphoma. Sequencing was performed with immunoSEQ multiplex PCR; in TCRdb, only in-frame clones are kept and a portion is missing. Counted here are fewer than 55,000 clones, almost 90% occurring once; the ten biggest clones make up about a tenth. Every single patient, without exception, relapsed after autologous stem cell transplantation, and brentuximab vedotin exposure varied. Sequences were derived from peripheral blood mononuclear cells (PBMCs), sampled at baseline. All receptors derive from a human donor with classical Hodgkin lymphoma.

The chain combines TRBV28 with TRBJ1-2, with 7 positions matching TRBD1. The germline V gene has CDR1 MDHEN and CDR2 SYDVKM. V was pared by 2 bases and J by 8 bases, with 8 bases of the junction left unmatched. CDR3 size: 14 residues. CDR3 amino acids: CASSLRDSSGGYTF. DNA for the CDR3: TGTGCCAGCAGTTTAAGGGACAGCTCGGGGGGCTACACCTTC.

This sequence joins TRBV11-2 and TRBJ2-7; D gene ambiguous. CDR3 size: 14 residues. V lost 0 bases, J lost 2 bases, and 8 bases lay in between. CDR1 and CDR2 from the germline V gene are SGHAT and FQNNGV. The CDR3, as DNA: TGTGCCAGCAGCTTAGATCCCCCTCCCTACGAGCAGTACTTC. Translated: CASSLDPPPYEQYF.

The V gene is TRBV5-1, the J gene TRBJ2-1; D gene uncertain. Trimming took off 0 bases at V and 9 bases at J, with 10 bases between the two ends. From germline, CDR1 is SGHRS and CDR2 YFSETQ. The CDR3 runs to 13 residues. CDR3 sequence reads: CASSLDLGAEQFF. CDR3 bases: TGCGCCAGCAGCTTGGATCTAGGAGCTGAGCAGTTCTTC.

This chain joins TRBV7-9 and TRBJ1-1; D might be TRBD1 (6 bases). Germline values: CDR1 SEHNR, CDR2 FQNEAQ (reference sequence). V was shortened by 4 bases and J by 2 bases, with 20 bases between the two germline ends. This CDR3 region has 17 residues. For the CDR3, the DNA is TGTGCCAGCAGCTCCTACCCGCGACAGGCGACTAACACTGAAGCTTTCTTT. Its protein is CASSSYPRQATNTEAFF.

The chain uses TRBV6-5 and TRBJ1-3, with D uncertain. Germline V gene sequence: CDR1 MNHEY, CDR2 SVGAGI. Trimming shortened V by 2 bases and J by 3 bases, and 11 bases separated the two germline ends. The CDR3 has 15 amino acids. This chain's CDR3 is CASSYGRSNGNTIYF. As DNA, the CDR3 is TGTGCCAGCAGTTACGGTCGAAGCAATGGAAACACCATATATTTT.

The V gene is TRBV13, the J gene TRBJ2-7; D call uncertain. Germline CDR1 reads PRHDT; CDR2 reads FYEKMQ (reference sequence). This CDR3 spans 15 amino acids. V shed 3 bases and J shed 4 bases, with 16 bases lying between them. CDR3 sequence: CASSLTPQAGYEQYF. In nucleotides, the CDR3 is TGTGCCAGCAGCTTGACTCCCCAGGCAGGATACGAGCAGTACTTC.

V gene TRBV5-1 combines with J gene TRBJ2-2; D not certain. Trimming removed 0 bases at V and 7 bases at J, with 13 bases between. Germline V lookup: CDR1 SGHRS, CDR2 YFSETQ. The CDR3 runs 15 residues. CDR3 residues: CASSLARQTNGELFF. DNA of the CDR3: TGCGCCAGCAGCTTGGCCAGGCAGACGAACGGGGAGCTGTTTTTT.